Here is one T cell receptor beta chain with its context. The sample holds no much larger clone one base away, and base qualities are not on file. The sample comes from a study of graft-versus-host responses after intestinal transplantation (dated by TCRdb to the early 2020s). Study-wide context: Multivisceral, liver-intestinal, or isolated intestinal transplants were received by the recipients. Every recipient was given anti-thymocyte globulin induction, followed by around three years of maintenance tacrolimus and steroids. Bulk TCR-beta CDR3 sequencing was used to track graft-versus-host and host-versus-graft alloreactive T cell clones in the graft, circulation and bone marrow after intestinal transplantation. To identify alloreactive clones, pre-transplant mixed lymphocyte reaction products were sequenced and then compared with unstimulated pre-transplant donor and recipient T cells. The cohort enrolled approximately 24 intestinal transplant recipients including one retransplant, and a few patients lacking pretransplant specimens were excluded. Donor T cell macrochimerism was defined as a peak of at least 4% donor T cells among recipient peripheral blood mononuclear cells. Instead of going to the commercial service, samples from a few later patients were sequenced in-house on an Illumina MiSeq and processed with MiXCR.

The label giving this sample's time point can be read as: cells obtained before transplantation from donor or recipient. Mixed lymphocyte reactions plated approximately 200,000 CFSE-labeled pre-transplant responders with approximately 200,000 irradiated violet-dye-labeled stimulators and were cultured for 6 days. After the mixed lymphocyte reaction, proliferating CD3+CD4+CFSE-low and CD3+CD8+CFSE-low responder cells were FACS-sorted on a BD Influx sorter. What the research found in general, with its limitations: Peak levels of circulating GvH clones were associated with declines in HvG clones early after transplant. Patients with donor T cell macrochimerism had high GvH to HvG T cell clonal ratios in their allografts. GvH clones turned up in recipient bone marrow, with some appearing earlier in ileal mucosa or blood, a pattern consistent with an intestinal mucosal origin. Conclusions were limited by the relatively low number and heterogeneity of intestinal transplant patients.

Libraries were built with the immunoSEQ multiplex PCR assay. For most patients, genomic DNA was isolated with the Qiagen DNeasy Blood and Tissue Kit and sent frozen to Adaptive Biotechnologies for TCR sequencing. For most patients, genomic DNA was subjected to high-throughput TCR-beta CDR3 sequencing by Adaptive Biotechnologies. Processing in the source paper ran as follows. TCR sequencing data for around 19 patients were retrieved from Adaptive's ImmunoSEQ software; a few other patients were processed with MiXCR and VDJtools. To correct CD4 versus CD8 sorting errors, any sequence found in both subsets at a frequency ratio below 5:1 was removed. Because the origin of CDR3 nucleotide sequences shared between donor and recipient could not be assigned, those sequences were removed. To be classed as alloreactive, a clone needed at least 2-fold expansion over unstimulated cells and a minimum CFSE-low frequency of 0.002% (template counts) or 0.001% (read counts). A clone was considered mappable if detected in the sequenced pre-transplant spleen, lymph node, or MLR CFSE-low populations of the donor or recipient. The cumulative frequency of alloreactive clones was calculated as a percentage of all sequences, weighted by copy number. TCRdb limited this immuneACCESS table to in-frame rearrangements with V and J called. A share of clones is missing; checked studies link under half to unresolved V genes, and the rest is unexplained. V and J calls and clone size follow that table, whereas D and trimming were derived from the DNA. For this sample there are about 14,000 clones; around two fifths appear just once. The leading ten clones occupy roughly 14% of the sample.

The source material was alloreactive CD8+ T cells from a mixed lymphocyte reaction culture, sampled before intestinal transplant. The intended sense of this specimen's cell subset or site label: CFSE-low proliferating T cells sorted from approximately six-day pre-transplant mixed lymphocyte reaction (GvH or HvG direction). The sequence was collected from a human patient who received an intestinal transplant.

The nucleotides are TGCGCCAGCAGGAAGGGGCCCTCCTACAATGAGCAGTTCTTC. The translation is CASRKGPSYNEQFF. The chain employs TRBV10-2 and TRBJ2-1; the best D guess is TRBD1, with 5 bases matching. V lost 6 bases and J lost 0 bases; the stretch between them is 9 bases long. The CDR3 starts with the cysteine, ends with the phenylalanine, and has 14 residues. Only the CDR3 part of the read is kept: 42 bases, read in frame from the first base. CDR1 is given as WSHSY and CDR2 as SAAADI, both from the germline V gene.